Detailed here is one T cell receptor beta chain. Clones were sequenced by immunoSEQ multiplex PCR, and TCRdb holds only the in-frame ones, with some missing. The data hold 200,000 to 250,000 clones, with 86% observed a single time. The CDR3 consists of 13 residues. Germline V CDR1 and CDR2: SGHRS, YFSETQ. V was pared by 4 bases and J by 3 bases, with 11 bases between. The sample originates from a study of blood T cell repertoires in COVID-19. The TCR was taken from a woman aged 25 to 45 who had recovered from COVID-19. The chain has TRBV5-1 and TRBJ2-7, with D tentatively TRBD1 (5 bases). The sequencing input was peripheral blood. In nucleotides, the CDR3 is TGCGCCAGCAGCGTCAGGGTAGGCTACGAGCAGTACTTC. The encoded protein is CASSVRVGYEQYF.